The next 15 T cell receptor beta chains were all read from a single sample in a study of blood T cell repertoires in COVID-19. TCRdb's copy holds only in-frame clones and misses some; the assay was immunoSEQ multiplex PCR. The table includes 160,000 or so clones, roughly 85% detected once. Sequencing was done on a sample of peripheral blood. The source is a man aged 35 to 55 with acute or convalescent COVID-19.

This chain connects TRBV5-5 to TRBJ2-5; a possible D gene is TRBD1 (6 bases). Between the trimmed V and J ends, which lost 4 bases and 4 bases, there was a span of 17 bases. Per germline, CDR1 SGHKS and CDR2 YYEKEE (reference sequence). The CDR3 loop spans 15 amino acids. CDR3: CASSATTGIVETQYF. CDR3 nucleotide sequence: TGTGCCAGCAGCGCAACGACAGGAATTGTAGAGACCCAGTACTTC. The variable domain in full, completed from reference TRBV5-5 and TRBJ2-5, reads DAGVTQSPTHLIKTRGQQVTLRCSPISGHKSVSWYQQVLGQGPQFIFQYYEKEERGRGNFPDRFSARQFPNYSSELNVNALLLGDSALYLCASSATTGIVETQYFGPGTRLLVL.

The J gene is TRBJ2-7, the V gene TRBV29-1; 10 nucleotides line up with TRBD1. CDR1 and CDR2 from the germline V gene are SQVTM and ANQGSEA. V lost 4 bases, J lost 5 bases, and 5 bases stayed unmatched. There are 13 residues in the CDR3. The CDR3 here is CSVVTGGKNEQYF. In DNA form, the CDR3 reads TGCAGCGTTGTGACAGGGGGCAAGAACGAGCAGTACTTC.

This chain connects TRBV28 to TRBJ2-7, with D possibly being TRBD2 (5 bases). This CDR3 has 14 amino acids. The germline CDR1 and CDR2 sequences are MDHEN and SYDVKM. Trimming cost V 5 bases and J 2 bases, with 13 bases left between them. CDR3 sequence: CASSPPAVTYEQYF. The CDR3 nucleotides read TGTGCCAGCAGTCCGCCAGCGGTAACCTACGAGCAGTACTTC.

The V and J genes are TRBV2 and TRBJ1-2, with D possibly matching TRBD1 (6 bases). The CDR3 consists of 13 residues. V lost 6 bases and J 4 bases, leaving 12 bases between the germline ends. CDR1 SNHLY and CDR2 FYNNEI come from the germline V gene. The CDR3 sequence is CASRPDSAYGYTF. CDR3 sequence (DNA): TGTGCCAGCAGGCCGGACAGTGCCTATGGCTACACCTTC.

This clone was seen once. This chain joins TRBV3-1 (or the pseudogene TRBV3-2) and TRBJ1-1; 8 bases line up with TRBD1. V dropped 3 bases and J dropped 3; count of bases not matched to a gene: 3. The germline gives CDR1 LGHDT, CDR2 YNNKEL (reference sequence). The CDR3 covers 14 residues. The CDR3 reads CASSHSDRDTEAFF. As DNA, the CDR3 is TGTGCCAGCAGCCACTCGGACAGGGACACTGAAGCTTTCTTT.

The rearrangement links TRBV6-1 to TRBJ1-2; 9 bases are a match to TRBD1. The junction had 3 bases not matched to a gene; V was cut back by 3 bases and J by 7 bases. This CDR3 has 13 amino acids. Germline CDR1 reads MNHNS; CDR2 reads SASEGT. The CDR3 nucleotides read TGTGCCAGCAGTGAGACGGGACAGGGTGGCTACACCTTC. This sequence encodes CASSETGQGGYTF.

The chain carries TRBV7-9 and TRBJ1-2; TRBD1 aligns across 9 bases. V was pared by 0 bases and J by 6 bases, with 5 bases of the junction left unmatched. Germline-derived CDR1 and CDR2 are SEHNR and FQNEAQ (reference sequence). The length of the CDR3 is 15 residues. The CDR3 DNA is TGTGCCAGCAGCTTAGCGGCCGGGACAGGGAATGGCTACACCTTC. Encoded protein: CASSLAAGTGNGYTF.

The V gene is TRBV6-5, the J gene TRBJ1-1; no clear D gene. The CDR3 length is 11 residues. V shed 4 bases and J shed 7 bases, with 7 bases lying between them. Per the germline V gene, CDR1 is MNHEY and CDR2 is SVGAGI. The CDR3 DNA reads TGTGCCAGCAGTTTTTTCATTGAAGCTTTCTTT. Its translation is CASSFFIEAFF.

This clone was found a few times. V usage is TRBV12-3 or TRBV12-4 and J usage is TRBJ1-5; D uncertain. There are 12 residues in the CDR3. Deletions cut 1 base from V and 10 bases from J, with 8 bases between. The CDR3 DNA is TGTGCCAGCAGTTTAGATAGTGGTCCCCAGCATTTT. This encodes CASSLDSGPQHF.

V is TRBV11-2 and J is TRBJ2-3; 11 bases map to TRBD2. There are 15 residues in the CDR3. V lost 7 bases and J lost 2; bases outside the gene matches: 5. Germline loops: CDR1 SGHAT, CDR2 FQNNGV. Here the CDR3 reads CASKLAGGTTDTQYF. In DNA form, the CDR3 reads TGTGCCAGCAAATTAGCGGGGGGGACCACAGATACGCAGTATTTT.

This clone has a single count. V is TRBV2 and J is TRBJ2-3, with 7 bases aligning to TRBD2. Germline V gene sequence: CDR1 SNHLY, CDR2 FYNNEI. The CDR3 has 15 amino acids. After removal of 3 bases from V and 2 bases from J, the junction contained 5 bases not matched to a gene. CDR3 sequence (DNA): TGTGCCAGCAGTGAGGAGGGACTAACCACAGATACGCAGTATTTT. Translated, it gives CASSEEGLTTDTQYF.

The genes are TRBV5-1 and TRBJ2-1; D gene unclear. CDR3 length equals 14 residues. The V gene's germline CDR1 is SGHRS and CDR2 YFSETQ. Trimming pared 4 bases from V and 8 bases from J, leaving 16 bases between. CDR3 coding DNA: TGCGCCAGCAGCCCTGGCCGCGGCAACGATGAGCAGTTCTTC. It codes for CASSPGRGNDEQFF.

This chain uses TRBV7-9 with TRBJ1-4; D call uncertain. The CDR3 loop spans 16 amino acids. Germline lookup yields CDR1 SEHNR and CDR2 FQNEAQ (reference sequence). V dropped 2 bases and J dropped 0 bases, with 10 bases sitting between them. CDR3 in amino acids: CASSLSNGATNEKLFF. The DNA for the CDR3 is TGTGCCAGCAGCTTATCGAACGGTGCAACTAATGAAAAACTGTTTTTT.

The chain joins TRBV6-2 or TRBV6-3 to TRBJ1-6, with D unresolved. The CDR3 spans 16 residues. Per the germline V gene, CDR1 is MNHEY and CDR2 is SVGEGT. V lost 4 bases and J 13 bases, leaving 23 bases between the germline ends. This CDR3 is CASSFRGLVLFFPLHF. CDR3 in DNA: TGTGCCAGCAGTTTTCGGGGTCTCGTTTTATTTTTTCCCCTCCACTTT.

This chain joins TRBV19 and TRBJ1-1; 7 bases are shared with TRBD1. This CDR3 contains 13 residues. Trimming removed 8 bases from V and 6 bases from J; junction bases left unmatched: 9. Germline V gene data show CDR1 as LNHDA and CDR2 as SQIVND (reference sequence). The CDR3 DNA follows: TGTGCCAGTTCGGGAAGGGGGCTGGCTGAAGCTTTCTTT. This encodes CASSGRGLAEAFF. Full variable domain (rest looked up from reference TRBV19 and TRBJ1-1): DGGITQSPKYLFRKEGQNVTLSCEQNLNHDAMYWYRQDPGQGLRLIYYSQIVNDFQKGDIAEGYSVSREKKESFPLTVTSAQKNPTAFYLCASSGRGLAEAFFGQGTRLTVV.